This TCR beta chain derives from a study of T cells in Graves' hyperthyroidism and ophthalmopathy. Findings of the study overall: Blood also carried most thyroid clonotypes expanded above 0.001.

Amplified TCR beta CDR3 regions came from RNA transcripts. Carried out on the TCR CDR3, a first-round RT-PCR used the HTBI primer set. TCRdb passed the multiplex PCR reads through MiXCR, listing each CDR3 protein once. The table shows about 400,000 distinct CDR3 sequences, with 12% to 15% occurring only once. For this clonotype: Its target is not known.

Germline loops: CDR1 MNHNS, CDR2 SASEGT. With 8 bases removed from V and 3 bases from J, the gap between germline ends came to 8 bases. The CDR3 has 12 amino acids. Researchers barred patients who had uncontrolled infection, other autoimmune disease, pregnancy or lactation. It was around 10 ml of fresh peripheral blood that supplied the PBMCs. The genes are TRBV6-1 and TRBJ1-3; tentatively, D is TRBD1 (5 bases). Sample: blood. This receptor was obtained from a woman aged 18-35 years with Graves' hyperthyroidism. The CDR3 DNA reads TGTGCCAGCGGGGCAGATGGAAACACCATATATTTT. Protein: CASGADGNTIYF.